Given below is one TCR beta chain in context. Its antigen is still unknown. This PCR relied on a set of 60 Vbeta primers and 13 Jbeta primers. Only in-frame clones appear in the TCRdb table, and some are missing; sequencing was by immunoSEQ multiplex PCR. In the table there are approximately 110,000 clones, about 70% of which are singletons. The CDR3 has 15 amino acids. Germline trimming cut 5 bases from V and 1 base from J; bases unmatched to any gene: 7. The V gene's germline CDR1 is LNHDA and CDR2 SQIVND (reference sequence). The sample comes from a study of cytomegalovirus exposure and HLA in healthy donors. Study conclusions and caveats: Earlier analysis found most TCR beta V segments productive about 87% or about 30% of the time. A later analysis revealed that TCR association rates differed between HLA loci, peaking at DRB1 and bottoming out at HLA-C.

The sequenced sample was PBMCs. The chain uses TRBV19 and TRBJ1-1; 7 nucleotides agree with TRBD1. This clonotype was sampled from a woman in her thirties or forties in good health and CMV-seronegative. CDR3 amino acids: CASSPVAGGNTEAFF. In nucleotides, the CDR3 is TGTGCCAGTAGTCCTGTGGCAGGGGGGAACACTGAAGCTTTCTTT.